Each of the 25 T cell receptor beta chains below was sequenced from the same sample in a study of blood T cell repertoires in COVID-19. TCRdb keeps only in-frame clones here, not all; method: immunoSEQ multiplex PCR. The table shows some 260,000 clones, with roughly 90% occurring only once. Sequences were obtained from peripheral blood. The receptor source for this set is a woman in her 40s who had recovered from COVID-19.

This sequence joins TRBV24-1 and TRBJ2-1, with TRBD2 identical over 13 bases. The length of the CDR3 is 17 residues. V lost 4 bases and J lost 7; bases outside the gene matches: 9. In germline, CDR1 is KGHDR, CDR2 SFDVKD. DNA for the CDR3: TGTGCCACCAGTGACGCGTGGACTAGCGGGAGATTGAATGAGCAGTTCTTC. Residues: CATSDAWTSGRLNEQFF.

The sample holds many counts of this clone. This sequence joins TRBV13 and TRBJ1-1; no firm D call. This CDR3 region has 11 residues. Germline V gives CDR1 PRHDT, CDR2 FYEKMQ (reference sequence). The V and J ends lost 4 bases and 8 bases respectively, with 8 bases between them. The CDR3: CASSSQAEAFF. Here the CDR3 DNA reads TGTGCCAGCAGCTCCCAAGCCGAAGCTTTCTTT.

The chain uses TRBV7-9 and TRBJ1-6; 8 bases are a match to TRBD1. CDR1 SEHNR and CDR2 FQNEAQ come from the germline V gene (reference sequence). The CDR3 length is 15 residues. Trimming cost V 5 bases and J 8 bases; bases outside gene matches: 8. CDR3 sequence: CASSLMDREDSPLHF. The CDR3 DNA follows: TGTGCCAGCAGCCTAATGGACAGGGAAGATTCACCCCTCCACTTT.

The CDR3 reads CASSKRWVEGRPYNEQFF. In nucleotides, the CDR3 is TGTGCCAGTAGTAAGAGGTGGGTGGAGGGTAGGCCCTACAATGAGCAGTTCTTC. The chain links TRBV19 to TRBJ2-1, with D possibly being TRBD2 (6 bases). This CDR3 region has 18 residues. Germline CDR1 is LNHDA and CDR2 is SQIVND (reference sequence). Trimming left V 4 bases short and J 2 bases short, with 21 bases between. Full variable domain (missing parts from reference TRBV19 and TRBJ2-1): DGGITQSPKYLFRKEGQNVTLSCEQNLNHDAMYWYRQDPGQGLRLIYYSQIVNDFQKGDIAEGYSVSREKKESFPLTVTSAQKNPTAFYLCASSKRWVEGRPYNEQFFGPGTRLTVL.

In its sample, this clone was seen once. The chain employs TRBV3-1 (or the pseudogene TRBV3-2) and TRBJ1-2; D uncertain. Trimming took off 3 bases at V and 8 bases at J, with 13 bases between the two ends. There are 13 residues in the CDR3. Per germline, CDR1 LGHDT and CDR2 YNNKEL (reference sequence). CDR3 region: CASSHAEGTGYTF. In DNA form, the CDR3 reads TGTGCCAGCAGCCACGCAGAGGGAACGGGCTACACCTTC.

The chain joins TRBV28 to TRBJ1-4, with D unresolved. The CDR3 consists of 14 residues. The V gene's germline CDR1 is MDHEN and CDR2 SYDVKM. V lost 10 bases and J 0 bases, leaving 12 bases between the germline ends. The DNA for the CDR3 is TGTGCCACCCTTAACAGAGCAACTAATGAAAAACTGTTTTTT. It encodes CATLNRATNEKLFF.

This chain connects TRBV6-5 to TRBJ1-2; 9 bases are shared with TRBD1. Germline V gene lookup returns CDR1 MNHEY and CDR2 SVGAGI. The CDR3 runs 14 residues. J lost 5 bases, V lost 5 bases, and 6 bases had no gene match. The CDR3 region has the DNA TGTGCCAGCAGTATCACAGGGGGCGCATATGGCTACACCTTC. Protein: CASSITGGAYGYTF.

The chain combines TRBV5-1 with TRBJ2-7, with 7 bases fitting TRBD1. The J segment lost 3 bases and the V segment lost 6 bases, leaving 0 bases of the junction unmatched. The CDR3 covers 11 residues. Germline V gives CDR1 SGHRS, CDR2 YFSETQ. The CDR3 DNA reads TGCGCCAGCACAGGGGGCTACGAGCAGTACTTC. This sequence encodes CASTGGYEQYF. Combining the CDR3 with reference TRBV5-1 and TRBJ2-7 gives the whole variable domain KAGVTQTPRYLIKTRGQQVTLSCSPISGHRSVSWYQQTPGQGLQFLFEYFSETQRNKGNFPGRFSGRQFSNSRSEMNVSTLELGDSALYLCASTGGYEQYFGPGTRLTVT.

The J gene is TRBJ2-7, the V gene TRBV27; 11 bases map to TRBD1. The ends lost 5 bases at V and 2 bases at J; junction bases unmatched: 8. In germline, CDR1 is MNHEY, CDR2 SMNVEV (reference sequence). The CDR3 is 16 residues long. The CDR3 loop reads CASSQPPDRGPYEQYF. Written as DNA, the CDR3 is TGTGCCAGCAGTCAACCCCCGGACAGGGGGCCCTACGAGCAGTACTTC.

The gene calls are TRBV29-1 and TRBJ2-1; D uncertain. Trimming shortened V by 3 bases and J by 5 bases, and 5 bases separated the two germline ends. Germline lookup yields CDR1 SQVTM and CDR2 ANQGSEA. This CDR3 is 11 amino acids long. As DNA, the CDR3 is TGCAGCGTTGAGAGTCACAATGAGCAGTTCTTC. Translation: CSVESHNEQFF.

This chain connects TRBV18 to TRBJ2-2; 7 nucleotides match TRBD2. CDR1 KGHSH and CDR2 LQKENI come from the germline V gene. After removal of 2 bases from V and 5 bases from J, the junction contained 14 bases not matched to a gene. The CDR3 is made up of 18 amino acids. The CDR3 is CASSPEGRTPRGTGELFF. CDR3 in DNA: TGTGCCAGCTCACCAGAGGGGCGGACCCCGCGGGGGACCGGGGAGCTGTTTTTT.

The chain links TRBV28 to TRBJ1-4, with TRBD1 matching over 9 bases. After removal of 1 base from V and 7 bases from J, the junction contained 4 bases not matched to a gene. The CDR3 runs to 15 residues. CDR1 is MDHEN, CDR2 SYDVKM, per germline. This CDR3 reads CASSLSGTGREKLFF. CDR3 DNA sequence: TGTGCCAGCAGTTTATCCGGGACAGGGCGTGAAAAACTGTTTTTT.

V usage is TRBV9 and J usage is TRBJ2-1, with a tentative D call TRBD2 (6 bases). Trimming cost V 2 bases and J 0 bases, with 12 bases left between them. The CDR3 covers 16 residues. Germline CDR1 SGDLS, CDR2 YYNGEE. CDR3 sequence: CASSVNSGSSYNEQFF. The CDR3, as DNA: TGTGCCAGCAGCGTTAATAGCGGCAGCTCCTACAATGAGCAGTTCTTC. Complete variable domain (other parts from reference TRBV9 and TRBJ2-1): DSGVTQTPKHLITATGQRVTLRCSPRSGDLSVYWYQQSLDQGLQFLIQYYNGEERAKGNILERFSAQQFPDLHSELNLSSLELGDSALYFCASSVNSGSSYNEQFFGPGTRLTVL.

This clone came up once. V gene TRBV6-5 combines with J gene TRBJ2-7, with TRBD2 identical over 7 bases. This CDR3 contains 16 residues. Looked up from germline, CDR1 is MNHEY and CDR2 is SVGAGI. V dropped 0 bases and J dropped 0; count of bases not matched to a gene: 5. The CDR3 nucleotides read TGTGCCAGCAGTTACTCGACGGCGGGAGTCTCCTACGAGCAGTACTTC. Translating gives CASSYSTAGVSYEQYF.

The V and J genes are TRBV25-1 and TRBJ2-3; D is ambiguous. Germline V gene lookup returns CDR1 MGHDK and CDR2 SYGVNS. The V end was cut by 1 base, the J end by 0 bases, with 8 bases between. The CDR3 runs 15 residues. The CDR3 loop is CASSEFAGSTDTQYF. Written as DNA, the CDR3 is TGTGCCAGCAGTGAATTCGCCGGTAGCACAGATACGCAGTATTTT. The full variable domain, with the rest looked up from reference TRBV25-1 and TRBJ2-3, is EADIYQTPRYLVIGTGKKITLECSQTMGHDKMYWYQQDPGMELHLIHYSYGVNSTEKGDLSSESTVSRIRTEHFPLTLESARPSHTSQYLCASSEFAGSTDTQYFGPGTRLTVL.

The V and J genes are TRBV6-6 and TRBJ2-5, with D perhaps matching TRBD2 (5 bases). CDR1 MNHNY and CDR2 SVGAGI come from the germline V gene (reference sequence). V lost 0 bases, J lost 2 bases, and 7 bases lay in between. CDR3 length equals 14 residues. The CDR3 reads CASSYSERQETQYF. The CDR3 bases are TGTGCCAGCAGTTACTCGGAGCGGCAAGAGACCCAGTACTTC.

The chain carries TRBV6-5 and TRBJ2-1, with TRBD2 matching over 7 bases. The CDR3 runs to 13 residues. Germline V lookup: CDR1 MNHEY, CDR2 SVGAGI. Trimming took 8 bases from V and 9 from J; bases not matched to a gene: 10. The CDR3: CASSGGLGGEQFF. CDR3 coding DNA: TGTGCCAGCTCGGGAGGCTTGGGTGGTGAGCAGTTCTTC.

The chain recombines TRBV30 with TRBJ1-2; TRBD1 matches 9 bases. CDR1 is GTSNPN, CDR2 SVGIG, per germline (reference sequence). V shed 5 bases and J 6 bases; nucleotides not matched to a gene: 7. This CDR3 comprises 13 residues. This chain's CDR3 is CAWSQGAGDGYTF. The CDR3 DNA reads TGTGCCTGGTCACAGGGGGCTGGTGATGGCTACACCTTC.

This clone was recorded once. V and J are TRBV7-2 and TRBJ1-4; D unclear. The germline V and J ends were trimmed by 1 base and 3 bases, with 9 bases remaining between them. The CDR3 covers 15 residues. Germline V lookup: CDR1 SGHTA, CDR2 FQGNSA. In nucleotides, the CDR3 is TGTGCCAGCAGCTTAGGAACATCTTCTAATGAAAAACTGTTTTTT. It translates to CASSLGTSSNEKLFF.

Written as DNA, the CDR3 is TGTGCCAGTAGTATCGATAGCACGGGGGGTCAGCCCCAGCATTTT. Amino acids: CASSIDSTGGQPQHF. V usage is TRBV19 and J usage is TRBJ1-5, with a possible D match to TRBD1 (5 bases). Germline loops: CDR1 LNHDA, CDR2 SQIVND (reference sequence). The germline V and J ends were trimmed by 3 bases and 6 bases, with 15 bases remaining between them. This CDR3 spans 15 amino acids.

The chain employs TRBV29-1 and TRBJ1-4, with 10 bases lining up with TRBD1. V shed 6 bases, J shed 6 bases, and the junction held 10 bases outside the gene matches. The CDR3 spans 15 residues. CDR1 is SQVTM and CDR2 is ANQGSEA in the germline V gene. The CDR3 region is CSVARDRGPYEKLFF. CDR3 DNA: TGCAGCGTAGCCCGGGACAGGGGACCTTATGAAAAACTGTTTTTT.

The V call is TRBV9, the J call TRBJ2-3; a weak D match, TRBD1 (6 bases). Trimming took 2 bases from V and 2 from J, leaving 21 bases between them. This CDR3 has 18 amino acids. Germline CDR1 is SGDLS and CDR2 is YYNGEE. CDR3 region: CASSVGWGTGQATDTQYF. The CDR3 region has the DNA TGTGCCAGCAGCGTGGGGTGGGGAACGGGACAAGCCACAGATACGCAGTATTTT.

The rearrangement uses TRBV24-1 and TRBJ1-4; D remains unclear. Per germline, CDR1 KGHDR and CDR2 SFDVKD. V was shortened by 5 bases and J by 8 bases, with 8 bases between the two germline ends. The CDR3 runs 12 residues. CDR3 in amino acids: CATSGLTEKLFF. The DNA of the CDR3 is TGTGCCACCAGTGGTCTGACAGAAAAACTGTTTTTT.

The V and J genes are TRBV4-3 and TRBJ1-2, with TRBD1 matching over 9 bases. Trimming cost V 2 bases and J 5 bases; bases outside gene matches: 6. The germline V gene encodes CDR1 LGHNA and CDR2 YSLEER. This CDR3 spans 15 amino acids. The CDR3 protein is CASSQYRGLSYGYTF. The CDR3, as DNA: TGCGCCAGCAGCCAATACAGGGGGCTGAGTTATGGCTACACCTTC.

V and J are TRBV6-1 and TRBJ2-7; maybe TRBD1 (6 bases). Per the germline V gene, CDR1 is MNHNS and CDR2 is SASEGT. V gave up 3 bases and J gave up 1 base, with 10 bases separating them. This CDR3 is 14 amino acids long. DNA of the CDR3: TGTGCCAGCAGTGACAGGGGAAGATCCTACGAGCAGTACTTC. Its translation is CASSDRGRSYEQYF.